This record concerns one TCR beta chain sequence. This entry comes from a study of blood T cell repertoires in COVID-19. Whole-study context: Material from acute and convalescent COVID-19 was sourced from the United States, Italy and Spain. PBMCs, B-cell-depleted T cells, or T cells were the source of the cDNA or gDNA that made up the material.

The length of the CDR3 is 17 residues. Germline values: CDR1 LGHDT, CDR2 YNNKEL (reference sequence). V shed 4 bases, J shed 6 bases, and the junction held 11 bases outside the gene matches. Authors' processing steps: From reference gene primer amplification, estimates of nucleated cell counts were derived. Generated by immunoSEQ multiplex PCR, the TCRdb table keeps only in-frame clones and is missing some. The V and J calls and clone size come from that table; D and trimming were worked out from the DNA. The sample records tens of thousands of clones, 75% to 90% being singletons. The sequence came from a man in his 60s with active COVID-19. Sequenced: peripheral blood. The genes are TRBV3-1 (or the pseudogene TRBV3-2) and TRBJ1-3; 11 bases agree with TRBD1. The CDR3 bases are TGTGCCAGCAGCCCTTTCCACGGGGACAGGGGGGAAAACACCATATATTTT. Residues: CASSPFHGDRGENTIYF.